This is a list of T cell receptor beta chains from one sample in a study of T cells in Graves' hyperthyroidism and ophthalmopathy. Using its own MiXCR run on the multiplex PCR reads, TCRdb lists one record per CDR3 protein. The data contain about 640,000 distinct CDR3 sequences, about 14% of them singletons. Sequencing was carried out using blood. Source of these receptors: a woman aged 45-65 years with Graves' ophthalmopathy. Each CDR3 is given without its conserved first and last residue. Fields, in order: V gene, D gene, J gene, CDR3 protein. D genes are given only for firm matches.

>TRBV28|TRBD2|TRBJ2-3
ASSPPGLAEVPDTQY
>TRBV18|.|TRBJ1-4
ASSPSLTGSERKLF
>TRBV6-1|.|TRBJ2-7
ASSGPGLYEQY
>TRBV9|.|TRBJ2-1
ASSVGGTGSYNEQF
>TRBV20-1|TRBD2|TRBJ2-7
SASPAGGSSYEQY
>TRBV20-1|.|TRBJ2-7
SARVTYEQY
>TRBV28|.|TRBJ1-5
ASSSGADNQPQH
>TRBV11-3|.|TRBJ2-2
ASSLPDLTGELF
>TRBV5-1|.|TRBJ2-1
ASSLGDSPRVNEQF
>TRBV15|TRBD2|TRBJ2-1
ATSKRTSGHYNEQF
>TRBV5-1|.|TRBJ2-5
ASSATGPKETQY
>TRBV6-1|TRBD2|TRBJ2-2
ASSFSSGSNTGELF
>TRBV15|TRBD1|TRBJ1-5
ATSREQGEWGNQPQH
>TRBV12-3/TRBV12-4|.|TRBJ1-1
ASTQTENTEAF
>TRBV2|TRBD1|TRBJ1-5
ASGQGVGQQLSNNQPQH
>TRBV6-1|TRBD1|TRBJ1-2
ASSDTTGQGGGYT
>TRBV19|TRBD1|TRBJ2-7
ASQNRGRGYEQY
>TRBV4-3|TRBD2|TRBJ2-3
ASSQGVGLASTDTQY
>TRBV5-1|TRBD1|TRBJ2-1
ASSSSGQGQF
>TRBV7-6|TRBD1|TRBJ1-3
ASSARDRRNTIY